This T cell receptor beta chain was identified during a study of blood T cell repertoires in COVID-19. Authors' processing steps: Reference gene primer amplification gave nucleated cell count estimates. Sequenced by immunoSEQ multiplex PCR; TCRdb stores in-frame clones only, minus some. Clone size and V and J calls were adopted from that table, with D and trimming inferred from the DNA. The table has 200,000 to 300,000 clones, over 75% seen once. This CDR3 spans 17 amino acids. Looked up from germline, CDR1 is LNHDA and CDR2 is SQIVND (reference sequence). The V end was cut by 4 bases, the J end by 0 bases, with 15 bases between.

Specimen: peripheral blood. The V gene is TRBV19, the J gene TRBJ1-4, with D possibly being TRBD1 (5 bases). The clonotype comes from a man aged 50-59 years with COVID-19, enrolled during active disease. DNA for the CDR3: TGTGCCAGTAGTACGGGACTATGGAAAGCAACTAATGAAAAACTGTTTTTT. Amino acid sequence: CASSTGLWKATNEKLFF.